This T cell receptor beta chain was documented in a study of molecular identifiers for immune sequencing clone quantification. The V and J ends lost 2 bases and 4 bases respectively, with 11 bases between them. This CDR3 contains 13 residues. Per germline, CDR1 GTSNPN and CDR2 SVGIG (reference sequence). This clonotype was counted a few times. Antigen: not known. The study, taken as a whole, reports: Clone sizes could be underestimated for highly expanded clones when identical TCR molecules share a barcode.

Bulk TCR libraries used previously described methods and listed TCR primers. TCRdb itself ran the PCR reads through MiXCR, one entry per CDR3 protein. The sample has about 640,000 distinct CDR3 sequences, less than 20% seen once. Sequencing was done on a sample of naive CD8+ T cells from blood, with Jurkat cell RNA spiked in. Subset noted: FACS-sorted CD8+CD4-CCR7+CD45RA+ naive T cells. The origin of this receptor is a human donor in good health. Some libraries in this study had Jurkat cell RNA spiked in. The gene calls are TRBV30 and TRBJ1-1; D might be TRBD1 (5 bases). For the CDR3, the DNA is TGTGCCTGGAGTCCAGGGTATTTCACTGAAGCTTTCTTT. Translating it yields CAWSPGYFTEAFF.